These 13 T cell receptor beta chains were all obtained from the same sample, sequenced in a study of response to subunit inactivated influenza vaccine listed by TCRdb under 2018. Library creation used RT-PCR. The instrument was an Illumina HiSeq 2500. The public reads were quality trimmed at Q25 with fastp and then assembled into clones with MiXCR by TCRdb, keeping productive beta chains. Under each unique CDR3 protein, matching rows form one entry showing the most common genes and DNA. In this sample the table shows 150,000 or so distinct CDR3 sequences, over 8.5% of which occur a single time. About 40% of the sample belongs to the ten largest clones. The sequencing used CD8+ T cells sorted from PBMCs, collected around 25 months after vaccination. The receptors derive from a man in his fifties or sixties who received an inactivated influenza vaccine. Donor details come from another sample of the same person, matched by shared clones.

This clonotype has a single count. The chain employs TRBV18 and TRBJ2-7; D perhaps matches TRBD2 (6 bases). This CDR3 region has 12 residues. V dropped 6 bases and J dropped 4 bases, with 10 bases sitting between them. Germline V gene lookup returns CDR1 KGHSH and CDR2 LQKENI. The CDR3 region has the DNA TGTGCCAGCTCGGGGGGTTTTTACGAGCAGTACTTC. Protein: CASSGGFYEQYF.

V gene TRBV4-3 combines with J gene TRBJ2-3; no definite D call. Germline V gene lookup returns CDR1 LGHNA and CDR2 YSLEER. The CDR3 has 15 residues. The ends were cut back, 1 base at V and 3 bases at J, with 11 bases in the middle. The CDR3 sequence is CASSQGDVRTDTQYF. The CDR3 bases are TGCGCCAGCAGCCAAGGAGATGTGAGGACAGATACGCAGTATTTT.

About this clonotype: In this CDR3 the conserved last residue, phenylalanine or tryptophan, is missing, so a read error is likely. The rearrangement joins TRBV14 to TRBJ2-7; D call uncertain. The ends were cut back, 0 bases at V and 7 bases at J, with 10 bases in the middle. The CDR3 loop spans 13 amino acids. CDR1 and CDR2 from the germline V gene are SGHDN and FVKESK. The CDR3 spells CASSQEYSWEQYY. CDR3 in DNA: TGTGCCAGCAGCCAAGAGTACAGTTGGGAGCAGTACTAC.

The V call is TRBV7-9, the J call TRBJ1-1; TRBD1 matches 7 bases. The junction had 7 bases not matched to a gene; V was cut back by 5 bases and J by 4 bases. The CDR3 length is 14 residues. Germline CDR1 reads SEHNR; CDR2 reads FQNEAQ (reference sequence). CDR3 sequence: CASSSTGVGTEAFF. For the CDR3, the DNA is TGTGCCAGCAGCAGCACAGGGGTGGGCACTGAAGCTTTCTTT.

This clonotype has ten or more counts. The rearrangement joins TRBV29-1 to TRBJ2-1; D is undetermined. CDR3 length: 10 amino acids. V was pared by 7 bases and J by 8 bases, with 9 bases between. CDR1 SQVTM and CDR2 ANQGSEA come from the germline V gene. The CDR3 protein is CSASGYEQFF. CDR3 DNA: TGCAGCGCCAGTGGGTATGAGCAGTTCTTC.

This clonotype has a handful of counts. The CDR3 DNA follows: TGTGCCAGCACACCCGAGGGAAACACCGGGGAGCTGTTTTTT. Its protein is CASTPEGNTGELFF. The rearrangement joins TRBV6-1 to TRBJ2-2; tentatively, D is TRBD2 (5 bases). CDR3 length equals 14 residues. In germline, CDR1 is MNHNS, CDR2 SASEGT. V was clipped by 7 bases and J by 2 bases, with 11 bases between them.

The table lists this clonotype with a few counts. This rearrangement joins TRBV7-8 to TRBJ1-3, with D unclear. V was shortened by 4 bases and J by 4 bases, with 17 bases between the two germline ends. Germline lookup yields CDR1 SGHVS and CDR2 FQNEAQ. This CDR3 contains 16 residues. Written as DNA, the CDR3 is TGTGCCAGCAGCTCGCGCCGCGTCTCTCCCGGAAACACCATATATTTT. It translates to CASSSRRVSPGNTIYF.

This clonotype showed up many times. The rearrangement links TRBV7-9 to TRBJ2-5; 12 bases are a match to TRBD2. Trimming cost V 5 bases and J 3 bases; bases outside gene matches: 7. Germline assignment: CDR1 SEHNR and CDR2 FQNEAQ (reference sequence). CDR3 length equals 16 residues. Here the CDR3 reads CASSRPSGGAEETQYF. The CDR3, as DNA: TGTGCCAGCAGCCGCCCTAGCGGGGGGGCGGAAGAGACCCAGTACTTC. Full variable domain (missing parts from reference TRBV7-9 and TRBJ2-5): DTGVSQNPRHKITKRGQNVTFRCDPISEHNRLYWYRQTLGQGPEFLTYFQNEAQLEKSRLLSDRFSAERPKGSFSTLEIQRTEQGDSAMYLCASSRPSGGAEETQYFGPGTRLLVL.

In its sample, this clonotype was seen once. The chain recombines TRBV5-5 with TRBJ2-2; no clear D gene. The V end lost 2 bases, the J end lost 7 bases, and 15 bases lay between the germline ends. CDR1 SGHKS and CDR2 YYEKEE come from the germline V gene (reference sequence). This CDR3 contains 15 residues. CDR3 region: CASSFLSGESGELFF. In nucleotides, the CDR3 is TGTGCCAGCAGCTTTTTGTCAGGAGAAAGCGGGGAGCTGTTTTTT.

The table lists this clonotype with a few counts. The chain joins TRBV12-3 or TRBV12-4 to TRBJ2-7; D uncertain. The CDR3 spans 11 residues. The germline V and J ends were trimmed by 2 bases and 7 bases, with 6 bases remaining between them. CDR3 sequence (DNA): TGTGCCAGCAGTTTAAGGGCGGAGCAGTACTTC. Translated, it gives CASSLRAEQYF.

Written as DNA, the CDR3 is TGCGCCAGCAGCCAAGGTCAGGAGGCCTCCTACGAGCAGTACTTC. Residues: CASSQGQEASYEQYF. This chain joins TRBV4-1 and TRBJ2-7; a weak D match, TRBD2 (5 bases). V was shortened by 1 base and J by 0 bases, with 10 bases between the two germline ends. CDR1 and CDR2 from the germline V gene are MGHRA and YSYEKL. CDR3 size: 15 residues.

The V and J genes are TRBV9 and TRBJ1-3, with 9 bases aligning to TRBD1. This CDR3 has 17 residues. Germline CDR1 and CDR2: SGDLS and YYNGEE. The V gene end was trimmed by 4 bases and the J gene end by 4 bases; junction bases not matched to a gene: 12. The CDR3 region is CASSSTGTGSRGNTIYF. CDR3 nucleotides: TGTGCCAGCAGCTCTACCGGGACAGGGTCGAGGGGAAACACCATATATTTT.

This clonotype occurred a few times. This chain joins TRBV6-2 or TRBV6-3 and TRBJ2-1; 13 bases align to TRBD2. This CDR3 region has 17 residues. The germline CDR1 and CDR2 sequences are MNHEY and SVGEGT. V was clipped by 3 bases and J by 5 bases; unmatched bases: 7. CDR3 DNA: TGTGCCAGCAGTTATTTCCTACTAGCGGGAGGGAACAATGAGCAGTTCTTC. It codes for CASSYFLLAGGNNEQFF.